The source of this T cell receptor beta chain is a study of cytomegalovirus exposure and HLA in healthy donors. Overall study results and limits: The listing of approximately 160 TCR beta chains classed them as cytomegalovirus-associated.

Separate from the approximately 670-subject first cohort, the roughly 130-subject validation cohort was the one that the donors belonged to. V lost 3 bases, J lost 5 bases, and 12 bases lay in between. This CDR3 comprises 14 residues. Per the germline V gene, CDR1 is SGDLS and CDR2 is YYNGEE. Points on this clone: Its antigen is undetermined.

Assay: immunoSEQ multiplex PCR; the TCRdb copy retains only in-frame clones and omits some. The sample has 260,000 or so clones, less than 95% seen once. Sequencing used PBMCs. The V call is TRBV9, the J call TRBJ2-4; possible D gene TRBD1, 6 bases. The receptor's source is a woman under 40 in good health and CMV-seronegative. CDR3 region: CASSGRDTQNIQYF. In nucleotides, the CDR3 is TGTGCCAGCAGCGGCCGGGACACTCAAAACATTCAGTACTTC.